Sequencing of this T cell receptor (beta chain) was carried out in a study of cytomegalovirus exposure and HLA in healthy donors (dated by TCRdb to about 2017). A note on the overall study: In an earlier analysis of 587 of the donors, 250 to 350 Gb of sequence data and approximately 100 million unique TCR beta sequences from some 170 million T cells were reported. An early release covering approximately 600 HLA-typed donors comprised approximately 290 gigabases of sequencing data and some 79 million unique TCR sequences. Of the 300 to 500 genotyped donors, 75% to 85% were placed in the genetic ancestry cluster associated with self-reported Caucasian donors. The aim of the study was to test whether cataloging public T cell receptors could identify signatures of past pathogen exposure. Using immunosequencing, the study profiled T cell repertoires from roughly 650 subjects and related those repertoires to cytomegalovirus serostatus. Besides the first cohort of approximately 710 subjects, a separate validation cohort made up of over 95 different subjects was used. The study combined high-throughput TCR immunosequencing, statistical association of individual TCRs with disease status, and machine learning to predict cytomegalovirus infection status. In a later analysis, previously published TCR beta repertoires from hundreds of donors were re-analyzed and high-resolution HLA genotyping was added so that TCR occurrence patterns could be studied. In the later analysis, no new phenotypic data were used to find candidate immune exposures; instead, reliance was placed on TCR beta sequences and their occurrence across donors. To decide whether each TCR beta V gene segment behaved as functional or pseudogenic, an earlier analysis of fewer than 750 of the donors relied on high-throughput TCR beta sequencing. Donor age, sex, ethnicity and CMV serostatus were compiled together with the repertoire data. A later genetic analysis took genome-wide SNP genotypes for about 55% of the 666 donors and used that subset as a discovery cohort. Every discovery cohort repertoire had been produced on one sequencing platform. HLA typing covered class I and class II loci at four-digit resolution. Typing coverage varied by locus: roughly 629-630 donors for A, B, C, DRB1 and DQB1; more than 500 for DQA1; more than 600 for DPA1; around 450 for DPB1. Because of strong linkage in the cohort, five DR-DQ haplotypes were treated as single units for association and clustering. Among 300 to 500 genotyped donors of the cohort, an average of around 250,000 unique TCR beta nucleotide sequences was sequenced per donor, of which about 18% were non-productive.

In total, approximately 690 healthy bone marrow donors made up the cohort. At the time of sampling, all cohort members were nominally healthy, though unrecorded immune exposures were likely present. The donor tested CMV seronegative, placing the donor among the 350 to 400 seronegative members of the cohort. Each donor provided a peripheral blood sample, and peripheral blood mononuclear cells were used for TCR beta sequencing. Genomic DNA extraction from the blood cell samples was performed with the Qiagen DNeasy Blood Extraction Kit. Notes on this clone: No cognate antigen has been identified for it. No much larger clone is present one base from it, and per-base qualities are unavailable.

Findings and caveats that apply to the study as a whole: A later genetic analysis associated a missense DCLRE1C variant with V-gene and J-gene trimming of TCR beta chains, and an independent cohort replicated the association. In a later analysis, HLA-associated TCR beta chains were found to be more clonally expanded and to have lower generation probabilities than equally common non-associated chains. The study listed 150 to 200 TCR beta chains as associated with cytomegalovirus. Across donors, most TCR sequences were observed very rarely, whereas some public TCRs were present in many individuals. According to the authors, the approach could potentially be generalized to other disease states and immunological phenotypes. Several of the top co-occurrence clusters appeared to be linked to parvovirus B19, influenza, CMV and Epstein-Barr virus, according to a later analysis. Compared with the roughly 670-donor mean, donors in an Asian-associated ancestry cluster had fewer N-insertions in productive TCRs, according to a later genetic analysis. Correlated functional status among segregating V segments might be attributable to linkage disequilibrium, but an unknown experimental factor could not be ruled out. The classifier was reported to diagnose cytomegalovirus status with high specificity and sensitivity in both the original and validation cohorts. Three of the identified cytomegalovirus-associated TCR beta chains were confirmed in vitro to be specific for cytomegalovirus antigens. The earlier analysis of about 600 of the donors excluded over 15 rarely observed V segments, including chromosome 9 orphons, because counts were too low. The cohort was sequenced for TCR beta chains only, and without alpha or paired-chain data the features that could be detected were limited. Because HLA typing was unavailable for some donors at each locus, only the typed subset was used in association tests. According to a later analysis, TCR association rates differed among HLA loci, with DRB1 alleles showing the most associated TCRs and HLA-C alleles showing the fewest. Specific HLA alleles were associated with over 15,000 TCR beta sequences at a false discovery rate of 0.05 in a later analysis. Roughly uniform sequencing depth across donors was assumed in presence/absence analyses, although this assumption may not hold. For the cohort, immune exposure information was limited to CMV serostatus. Assigning TCR associations to individual alleles was difficult when HLA alleles, especially DR and DQ, strongly co-occurred. A later analysis found that most CMV-associated TCR beta chains appeared HLA-restricted, with HLA associations seemingly driven largely by CMV exposure. A further reported finding was that TCR beta sequences accurately predicted the HLA-A and HLA-B alleles for most subjects in the first cohort. In an earlier analysis of approximately 590 of the donors, most TCR beta V segments appeared in productive rearrangements about 87% or about 30% of the time, broadly matching IMGT annotations. The sequencing pipeline was judged likely to have produced a cluster of highly shared sequence variants as a technical artifact.

Libraries were prepared through the immunoSEQ multiplex PCR assay. For the multiplex PCR, a mixture combining 60 forward primers for TCR Vbeta segments and 13 reverse primers for TCR Jbeta segments was used. A multiplex PCR assay on genomic DNA amplified the CDR3 region of rearranged TCR beta genes. The amplified TCR beta libraries were sequenced on the Illumina HiSeq System as 87-base-pair reads. For the original study's pipeline: A later analysis tallied roughly 78 million unique TCR beta chains across the 666 repertoires, and 10 million to 11 million of those chains were shared by two or more donors. Raw reads were error-corrected and collapsed into unique sequences by a nearest-neighbor algorithm in which closely related sequences were merged to remove PCR and sequencing errors. CDR3 sequences were aligned to IMGT reference sequences to assign V, D and J gene segments. For a sequence to be retained, at least a six-nucleotide match to both a V gene segment and a J gene segment was required. A rearrangement counted as productive if the CDR3 had no stop codons and remained in frame with V and J, and every other rearrangement counted as non-productive. Following IMGT convention, CDR3 was defined as the stretch from the second conserved V-encoded cysteine to the conserved J-encoded phenylalanine. The earlier analysis of about 640 of the donors excluded any sequence lacking an unambiguous match to a single V gene segment. An earlier analysis of just under 600 of the donors called V segments functional above 56.7% productive rearrangements and segregating when the between-donor standard deviation exceeded 5%. A statistical classification framework was built to diagnose cytomegalovirus status from the catalog of TCR beta chain sequences. In a later analysis, TCR nucleotide sequences were compared against IMGT/GENE-DB human TR gene sequences so that V and J genes could be assigned. Using the TCRdist pipeline, a later analysis assigned CDR3 sequences along with most-parsimonious VDJ recombination scenarios. In a later analysis, each TCR beta chain was defined by its CDR3 amino acid sequence together with its V-gene family, and reads lacking a unique V-gene family were excluded. As a way to deal with suspected cross-contamination and a sequencing artifact, a later analysis dropped approximately 590 nucleotide sequences that were highly shared and had low generation probability. In a later analysis, a clonal expansion index was calculated for each public chain from normalized within-repertoire ranks of inferred template counts. In a later analysis, generation probabilities were computed using a VDJ recombination model fitted to out-of-frame rearrangements, and the results were checked against IGoR. A later analysis scored TCR-TCR, TCR-HLA and TCR-CMV co-occurrence with hypergeometric tests, applying a repertoire-size bias correction to TCR pairs. False discovery rates were estimated in a later analysis by permuting HLA or CMV assignments 20 times. A later analysis grouped co-occurring TCRs with DBSCAN, adding TCRdist sequence similarity when clustering within HLA-allele-positive subsets. Repertoires with fewer than 30,000 or more than 120,000 public chains, plus five repertoires with anomalous nucleotide sharing, were excluded from co-occurrence clustering. TCRdb took over this immuneACCESS table, retaining in-frame rearrangements with V and J assigned. Such tables are incomplete; in checked studies, under half of the missing clones stem from an unresolved V gene, and the remainder is unexplained. Clone size and V and J calls were adopted from that table, with D and trimming inferred from the DNA. The sample table records approximately 100,000 clones; roughly 82% of these occur just once. The ten largest clones represent roughly 1.5% of the sample.

Sequences were obtained from PBMCs. This TCR was sampled from a man in his fifties in good health and CMV-seronegative.

The CDR3 is CASSSVRLQSTEAFF. The base sequence is TGCGCCAGCAGCTCCGTGCGATTACAGTCCACTGAAGCTTTCTTT. The chain is assembled from TRBV5-1 and TRBJ1-1; no D gene call is confident. The CDR3 holds 15 amino acids from the cysteine to the phenylalanine. Here the CDR3 DNA is all that survives: 45 bases in frame from base 1. For CDR1 and CDR2, the germline V gene lists SGHRS and YFSETQ. The V end loses 3 bases and the J end loses 4 bases, and a stretch of 16 bases separates them.